This T cell receptor beta chain emerged from a study of human T cells and chemical hapten exposure. Overall study results and limits: Expanded TCR sets contained significantly more large CDR3 similarity clusters than controls. DPC sensitization produced no change in TCRs with frequency above 1 in 1000.

Time point here: pre-sensitization, week 0. The sample's treatment: therapeutic diphenylcyclopropenone sensitization with weekly scalp DPC. This clonotype was recorded a few times. Its antigen is undetermined. Attachment of unique molecular identifiers to individual cDNA molecules was performed in the library. Each CDR3 protein gets one entry after TCRdb re-called the RACE reads with MiXCR. The sample holds about 300,000 distinct CDR3 sequences; about 5% are singletons and the top ten take around 8%. The CDR3 consists of 13 residues. Trimming cost V 1 base and J 1 base, with 6 bases left between them. Germline V gene data show CDR1 as SGHKS and CDR2 as YYEKEE (reference sequence).

This receptor was identified in a woman aged 18 to 35 with alopecia areata. Some clones in this sample may be carry-over from other donors' samples. Specimen: whole blood, collected in connection with sensitization to the hapten diphenylcyclopropenone (DPC). The V and J genes are TRBV5-5 and TRBJ2-7; D is ambiguous. The CDR3 reads CASSLPESYEQYF. The CDR3 region has the DNA TGTGCCAGCAGCTTGCCCGAATCCTACGAGCAGTACTTC.